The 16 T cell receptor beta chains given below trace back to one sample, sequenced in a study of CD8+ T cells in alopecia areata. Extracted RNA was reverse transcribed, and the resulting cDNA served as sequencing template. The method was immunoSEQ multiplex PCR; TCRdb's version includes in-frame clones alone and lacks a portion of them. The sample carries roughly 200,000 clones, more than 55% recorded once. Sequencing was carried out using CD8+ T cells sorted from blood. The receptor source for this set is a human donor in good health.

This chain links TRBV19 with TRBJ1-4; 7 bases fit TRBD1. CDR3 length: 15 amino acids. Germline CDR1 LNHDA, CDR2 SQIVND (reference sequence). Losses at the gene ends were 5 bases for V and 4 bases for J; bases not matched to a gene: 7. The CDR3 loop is CASSFITGDNEKLFF. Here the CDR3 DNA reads TGTGCCAGTAGTTTCATTACAGGGGATAATGAAAAACTGTTTTTT.

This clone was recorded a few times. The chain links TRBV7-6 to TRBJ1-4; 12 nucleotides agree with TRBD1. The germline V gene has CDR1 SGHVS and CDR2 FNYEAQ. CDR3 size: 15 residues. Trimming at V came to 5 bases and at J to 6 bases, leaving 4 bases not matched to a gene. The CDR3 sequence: CASSPGQGAYEKLFF. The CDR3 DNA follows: TGTGCCAGCAGCCCGGGACAGGGGGCTTATGAAAAACTGTTTTTT.

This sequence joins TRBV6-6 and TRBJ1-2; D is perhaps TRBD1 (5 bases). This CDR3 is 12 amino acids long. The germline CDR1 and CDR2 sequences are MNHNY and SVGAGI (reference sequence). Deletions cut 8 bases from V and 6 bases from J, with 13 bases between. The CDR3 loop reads CASADGGNGYTF. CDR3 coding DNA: TGTGCCAGCGCCGACGGGGGTAATGGCTACACCTTC.

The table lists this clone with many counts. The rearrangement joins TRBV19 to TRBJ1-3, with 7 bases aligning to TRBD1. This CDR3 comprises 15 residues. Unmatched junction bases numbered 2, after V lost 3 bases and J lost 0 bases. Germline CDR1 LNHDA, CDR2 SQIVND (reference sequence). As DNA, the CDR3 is TGTGCCAGTAGTATTGGGACAGCCTCTGGAAACACCATATATTTT. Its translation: CASSIGTASGNTIYF.

The CDR3: CASSQEPLAGGLSYEQYF. In DNA form, the CDR3 reads TGCGCCAGCAGCCAAGAACCGCTAGCGGGGGGCCTCTCCTACGAGCAGTACTTC. This sequence joins TRBV4-1 and TRBJ2-7; 11 nucleotides align to TRBD2. CDR1 MGHRA and CDR2 YSYEKL come from the germline V gene. V dropped 0 bases and J dropped 0; count of bases not matched to a gene: 7. The CDR3 loop spans 18 amino acids.

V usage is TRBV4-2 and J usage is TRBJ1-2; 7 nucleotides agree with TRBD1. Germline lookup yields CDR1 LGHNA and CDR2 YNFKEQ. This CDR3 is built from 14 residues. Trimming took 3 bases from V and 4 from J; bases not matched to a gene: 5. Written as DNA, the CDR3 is TGTGCCAGCAGCCACGAGGGGGCCAGCTATGGCTACACCTTC. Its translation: CASSHEGASYGYTF.

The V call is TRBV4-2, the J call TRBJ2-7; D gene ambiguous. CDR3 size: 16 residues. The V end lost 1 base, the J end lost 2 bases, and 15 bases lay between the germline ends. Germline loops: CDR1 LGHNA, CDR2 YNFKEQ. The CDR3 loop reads CASSQGHNDRAYEQYF. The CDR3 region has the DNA TGTGCCAGCAGCCAAGGTCACAACGACCGAGCCTACGAGCAGTACTTC.

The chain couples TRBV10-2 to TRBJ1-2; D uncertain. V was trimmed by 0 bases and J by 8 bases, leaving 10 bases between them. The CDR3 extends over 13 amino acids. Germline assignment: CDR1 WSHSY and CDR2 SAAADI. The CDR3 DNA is TGCGCCAGCAGTGAGTCGAACGGAGACGGCTACACCTTC. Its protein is CASSESNGDGYTF.

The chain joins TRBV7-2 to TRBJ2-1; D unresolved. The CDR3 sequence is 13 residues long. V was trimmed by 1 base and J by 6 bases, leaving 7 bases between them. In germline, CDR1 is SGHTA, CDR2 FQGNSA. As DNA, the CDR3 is TGTGCCAGCAGCTTAGTTCCGGGCAATGAGCAGTTCTTC. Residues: CASSLVPGNEQFF.

CDR3: CASTRGYGYTF. The CDR3 DNA reads as TGTGCCAGCACCCGGGGTTATGGCTACACCTTC. The chain couples TRBV5-5 to TRBJ1-2; D is ambiguous. Trimming shortened V by 6 bases and J by 5 bases, and 8 bases separated the two germline ends. Germline-derived CDR1 and CDR2 are SGHKS and YYEKEE (reference sequence). The CDR3 covers 11 residues.

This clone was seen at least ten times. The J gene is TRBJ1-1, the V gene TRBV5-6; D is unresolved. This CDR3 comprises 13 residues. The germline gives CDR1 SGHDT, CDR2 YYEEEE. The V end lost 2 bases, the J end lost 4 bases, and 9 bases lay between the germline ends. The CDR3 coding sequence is TGTGCCAGCAGCTTAGTGGGGAGCACTGAAGCTTTCTTT. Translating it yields CASSLVGSTEAFF.

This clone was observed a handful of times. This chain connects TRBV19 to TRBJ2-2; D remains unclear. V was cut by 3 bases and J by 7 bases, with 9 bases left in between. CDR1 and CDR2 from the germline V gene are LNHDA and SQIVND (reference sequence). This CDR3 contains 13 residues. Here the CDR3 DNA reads TGTGCCAGTAGTATCGGGCAGCACGGGGAGCTGTTTTTT. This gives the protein CASSIGQHGELFF.

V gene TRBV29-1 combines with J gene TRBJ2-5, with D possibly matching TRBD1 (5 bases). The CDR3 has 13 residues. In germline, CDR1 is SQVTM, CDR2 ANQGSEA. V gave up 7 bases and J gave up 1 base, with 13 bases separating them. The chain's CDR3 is CSEKKGSQETQYF. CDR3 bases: TGCAGCGAAAAGAAGGGGTCCCAAGAGACCCAGTACTTC.

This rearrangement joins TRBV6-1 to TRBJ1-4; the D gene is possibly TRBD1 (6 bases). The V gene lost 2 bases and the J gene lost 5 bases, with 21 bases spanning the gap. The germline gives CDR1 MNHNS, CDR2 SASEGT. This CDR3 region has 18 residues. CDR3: CASSERGWGREKNEKLFF. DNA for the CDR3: TGTGCCAGCAGTGAAAGGGGGTGGGGCAGAGAGAAGAATGAAAAACTGTTTTTT.

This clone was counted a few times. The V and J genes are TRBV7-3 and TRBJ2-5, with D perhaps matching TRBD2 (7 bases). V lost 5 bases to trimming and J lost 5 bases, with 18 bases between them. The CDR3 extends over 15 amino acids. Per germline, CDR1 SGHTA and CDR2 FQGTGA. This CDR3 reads CASSPWGGLWETQYF. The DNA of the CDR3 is TGTGCCAGCAGCCCCTGGGGGGGGCTCTGGGAGACCCAGTACTTC.

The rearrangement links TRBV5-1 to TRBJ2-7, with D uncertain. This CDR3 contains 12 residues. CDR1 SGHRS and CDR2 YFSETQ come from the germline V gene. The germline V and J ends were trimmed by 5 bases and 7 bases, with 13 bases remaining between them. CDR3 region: CASRASKEEQYF. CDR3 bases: TGCGCCAGCAGGGCGAGTAAAGAAGAGCAGTACTTC.